This T cell receptor (beta chain) was sequenced during a study of cytomegalovirus exposure and HLA in healthy donors. Findings and caveats of the study: It was reported that the classifier diagnosed cytomegalovirus status with high specificity and sensitivity in both the original and validation cohorts. Among the CMV-associated chains, a few were confirmed in vitro as specific for CMV antigens. Altogether, 150 to 200 TCR beta chains were recorded as cytomegalovirus-associated.

Germline loops: CDR1 SGHTA, CDR2 FQGNSA. The germline V and J ends were trimmed by 1 base and 3 bases, with 7 bases remaining between them. CDR3 length: 13 amino acids. For this clone: Its antigen remains unidentified.

Profiling relied on immunoSEQ multiplex PCR, and the TCRdb table lists in-frame clones only, not all of them. The sample lists about 340,000 clones, roughly 90% seen once, with around 0.84% in the top ten. The chain couples TRBV7-2 to TRBJ2-7; no definite D call. Specimen: PBMCs. The TCR originated in a woman in her late teens or twenties in good health and CMV-seronegative. The CDR3 region has the DNA TGTGCCAGCAGCTTAGATCTTTTCTACGAGCAGTACTTC. Its translation is CASSLDLFYEQYF.